One sample yielded the 12 T cell receptor beta chains listed below, sequenced in a study of shared clonotypes between healthy human individuals. Naive CD8 cells comprised CD45RO-negative, CCR7-positively selected cells, excluding terminally differentiated effector memory CD45RA+ cells. Generated by immunoSEQ multiplex PCR, the TCRdb table keeps only in-frame clones and is missing some. The table records about 2.1 million clones, just over 90% of them present only once. Sequenced input: naive CD8+ T cells from PBMCs. The receptors derive from a man in his late teens or twenties in good health. Some clones in this sample may be carry-over from other donors' samples.

The gene calls are TRBV4-3 and TRBJ2-5, with TRBD2 matching over 10 bases. Germline V gene data show CDR1 as LGHNA and CDR2 as YSLEER. V gave up 4 bases and J gave up 5 bases; unmatched junction bases: 7. CDR3 length equals 15 residues. The CDR3 reads CASSPGLASWETQYF. The CDR3 DNA reads TGCGCCAGCAGCCCGGGACTAGCGTCGTGGGAGACCCAGTACTTC.

The chain couples TRBV18 to TRBJ2-7; D gene ambiguous. The CDR3 is 12 residues long. V lost 4 bases, J lost 6 bases, and 10 bases lay in between. The germline gives CDR1 KGHSH, CDR2 LQKENI. Here the CDR3 DNA reads TGTGCCAGCTCACAGGTAACGAGCGAGCAGTACTTC. This codes for CASSQVTSEQYF.

The chain uses TRBV10-3 and TRBJ2-7; 11 bases map to TRBD2. CDR3 size: 16 residues. CDR1 is ENHRY, CDR2 SYGVKD, per germline. Unmatched junction bases numbered 10, after V lost 2 bases and J lost 7 bases. Here the CDR3 DNA reads TGTGCCATCAGTGAGGAGGGACTAGCGGACCCCTTAGAGCAGTACTTC. This codes for CAISEEGLADPLEQYF.

V gene TRBV5-1 combines with J gene TRBJ1-3; 9 positions match TRBD1. The germline CDR1 and CDR2 sequences are SGHRS and YFSETQ. The length of the CDR3 is 13 residues. V lost 3 bases to trimming and J lost 8 bases; unmatched junction nucleotides: 3. CDR3 sequence (DNA): TGCGCCAGCAGCTGGACAGGGGTGGACACCATATATTTT. This sequence encodes CASSWTGVDTIYF.

V is TRBV11-2 and J is TRBJ1-1; D unclear. Trimming stripped 1 base from V and 0 bases from J, with 9 bases between. Per the germline V gene, CDR1 is SGHAT and CDR2 is FQNNGV. The CDR3 extends over 15 amino acids. The CDR3 nucleotides are TGTGCCAGCAGCTTAGGGGCCCGGGTGAACACTGAAGCTTTCTTT. Residues: CASSLGARVNTEAFF.

The rearrangement joins TRBV7-9 to TRBJ2-1, with 7 bases fitting TRBD1. Trimming cost V 6 bases and J 6 bases; bases outside gene matches: 11. The CDR3 loop spans 15 amino acids. CDR1 and CDR2 (germline): SEHNR, FQNEAQ (reference sequence). CDR3 protein: CASRPTGDPANEQFF. CDR3 DNA sequence: TGTGCCAGCAGACCTACAGGGGATCCGGCCAATGAGCAGTTCTTC.

J is TRBJ1-3 and V is TRBV5-1; tentatively, D is TRBD1 (5 bases). The CDR3 has 17 residues. Germline CDR1 and CDR2: SGHRS and YFSETQ. The V end lost 2 bases, the J end lost 0 bases, and 15 bases lay between the germline ends. The CDR3 bases are TGCGCCAGCAGCTTCGACAGCCGGCCGGACTCTGGAAACACCATATATTTT. It specifies CASSFDSRPDSGNTIYF. The whole variable domain, remainder taken from reference TRBV5-1 and TRBJ1-3, is KAGVTQTPRYLIKTRGQQVTLSCSPISGHRSVSWYQQTPGQGLQFLFEYFSETQRNKGNFPGRFSGRQFSNSRSEMNVSTLELGDSALYLCASSFDSRPDSGNTIYFGEGSWLTVV.

The chain combines TRBV5-6 with TRBJ2-5; D not certain. Germline V gives CDR1 SGHDT, CDR2 YYEEEE. The V end was cut by 4 bases, the J end by 1 base, with 14 bases between. The length of the CDR3 is 15 residues. The CDR3: CASSLETWGQETQYF. The CDR3 nucleotides read TGTGCCAGCAGCCTCGAAACTTGGGGCCAAGAGACCCAGTACTTC.

This clone was picked up one time. The V gene is TRBV16, the J gene TRBJ2-7, with D perhaps matching TRBD2 (6 bases). The length of the CDR3 is 14 residues. Germline CDR1 KGHSY, CDR2 FQNENV. The V end lost 2 bases, the J end lost 2 bases, and 10 bases lay between the germline ends. The CDR3 is CASSQGGPPYEQYF. DNA of the CDR3: TGTGCCAGCAGCCAAGGAGGGCCCCCCTACGAGCAGTACTTC.

The chain combines TRBV7-3 with TRBJ1-5; D may be TRBD1 (5 bases). There are 13 residues in the CDR3. The V and J ends lost 3 bases and 4 bases respectively, with 7 bases between them. The germline CDR1 and CDR2 sequences are SGHTA and FQGTGA. Here the CDR3 reads CASSFGQNQPQHF. Here the CDR3 DNA reads TGTGCCAGCAGCTTCGGACAAAATCAGCCCCAGCATTTT.

This clone was counted once. The chain combines TRBV7-9 with TRBJ2-3; TRBD2 matches 7 bases. The CDR3 sequence is 15 residues long. V lost 10 bases to trimming and J lost 4 bases; unmatched junction nucleotides: 14. Germline assignment: CDR1 SEHNR and CDR2 FQNEAQ (reference sequence). The CDR3 nucleotides read TGTGCCATCATCGACCGGGGGAGGGGCTCAGATACGCAGTATTTT. Residues: CAIIDRGRGSDTQYF. Filled out from reference TRBV7-9 and TRBJ2-3, the complete variable domain reads DTGVSQNPRHKITKRGQNVTFRCDPISEHNRLYWYRQTLGQGPEFLTYFQNEAQLEKSRLLSDRFSAERPKGSFSTLEIQRTEQGDSAMYLCAIIDRGRGSDTQYFGPGTRLTVL.

The chain joins TRBV9 to TRBJ2-3; 8 nucleotides line up with TRBD2. Trimming took 2 bases from V and 0 from J; bases not matched to a gene: 8. The CDR3 contains 17 residues. The V gene's germline CDR1 is SGDLS and CDR2 YYNGEE. The CDR3 loop reads CASSVNRLAPSTDTQYF. The DNA of the CDR3 is TGTGCCAGCAGCGTCAATCGACTAGCGCCTAGCACAGATACGCAGTATTTT.